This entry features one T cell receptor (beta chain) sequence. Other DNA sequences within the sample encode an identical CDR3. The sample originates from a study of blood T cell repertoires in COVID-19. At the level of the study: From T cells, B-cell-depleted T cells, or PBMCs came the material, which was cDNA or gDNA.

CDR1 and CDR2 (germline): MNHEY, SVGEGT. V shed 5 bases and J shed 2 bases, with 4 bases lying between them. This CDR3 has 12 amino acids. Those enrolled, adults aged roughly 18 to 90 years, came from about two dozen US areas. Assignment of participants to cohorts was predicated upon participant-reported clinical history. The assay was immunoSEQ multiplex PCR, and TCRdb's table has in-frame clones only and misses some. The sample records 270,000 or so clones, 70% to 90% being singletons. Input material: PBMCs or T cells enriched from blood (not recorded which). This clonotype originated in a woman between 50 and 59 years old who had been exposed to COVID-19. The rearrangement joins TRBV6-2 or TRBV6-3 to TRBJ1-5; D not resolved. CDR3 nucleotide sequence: TGTGCCAGCAGTACGGGCAATCAGCCCCAGCATTTT. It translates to CASSTGNQPQHF.